The 30 T cell receptor beta chains presented below share a single source sample, sequenced in a study of blood T cell repertoires in COVID-19. The assay was immunoSEQ multiplex PCR, and TCRdb's table has in-frame clones only and misses some. Among around 270,000 clones listed, more than 85% were seen once. Material: peripheral blood. Every receptor here comes from a man aged 40-55 years with acute or convalescent COVID-19.

The rearrangement joins TRBV11-2 to TRBJ1-2; TRBD1 agrees at 9 bases. V was pared by 3 bases and J by 8 bases, with 16 bases of the junction left unmatched. The CDR3 consists of 17 residues. Looked up from germline, CDR1 is SGHAT and CDR2 is FQNNGV. CDR3 sequence: CASSFPSLRTGARGYTF. DNA of the CDR3: TGTGCCAGCAGCTTCCCCTCTCTCCGGACAGGGGCGCGGGGCTACACCTTC.

V and J are TRBV6-5 and TRBJ1-5, with TRBD1 as a possible D gene (6 bases). Looked up from germline, CDR1 is MNHEY and CDR2 is SVGAGI. V shed 6 bases and J shed 4 bases, with 16 bases lying between them. This CDR3 comprises 15 residues. The CDR3 DNA follows: TGTGCCAGCAGCAAGACAGGTTTAGGGAATCAGCCCCAGCATTTT. Its translation is CASSKTGLGNQPQHF.

The chain is built from TRBV11-2 and TRBJ2-2; D unclear. The length of the CDR3 is 14 residues. Germline lookup yields CDR1 SGHAT and CDR2 FQNNGV. V lost 1 base, J lost 8 bases, and 11 bases lay in between. The CDR3 region is CASSLGAGGGELFF. The CDR3 DNA reads TGTGCCAGCAGCTTAGGGGCAGGTGGAGGGGAGCTGTTTTTT. The full variable domain, in which reference TRBV11-2 and TRBJ2-2 provide the parts outside the CDR3, is EAGVAQSPRYKIIEKRQSVAFWCNPISGHATLYWYQQILGQGPKLLIQFQNNGVVDDSQLPKDRFSAERLKGVDSTLKIQPAKLEDSAVYLCASSLGAGGGELFFGEGSRLTVL.

DNA for the CDR3: TGCAGCGTTGAGGTCGGGACAGGGTACAATTACAATGAGCAGTTCTTC. Its translation: CSVEVGTGYNYNEQFF. The rearrangement uses TRBV29-1 and TRBJ2-1; the match to TRBD1 covers 9 bases. The germline CDR1 and CDR2 sequences are SQVTM and ANQGSEA. The CDR3 loop spans 16 amino acids. The V segment lost 3 bases and the J segment 4 bases; nucleotides outside the gene matches: 10.

This clone was observed a single time. V and J are TRBV3-1 (or the pseudogene TRBV3-2) and TRBJ1-5, with D possibly being TRBD1 (6 bases). Germline CDR1 is LGHDT and CDR2 is YNNKEL (reference sequence). V was pared by 4 bases and J by 4 bases, with 14 bases between. The CDR3 length is 15 residues. DNA of the CDR3: TGTGCCAGCAGCCGAAACAGGGAAAAAAATCAGCCCCAGCATTTT. It specifies CASSRNREKNQPQHF.

The chain couples TRBV20-1 to TRBJ1-1, with D tentatively TRBD1 (5 bases). The germline V gene encodes CDR1 DFQATT and CDR2 SNEGSKA (reference sequence). This CDR3 spans 13 amino acids. Trimming took 3 bases from V and 4 from J, leaving 12 bases between them. The CDR3 loop is CSASGALTTEAFF. CDR3 nucleotide sequence: TGCAGTGCTAGTGGGGCCCTCACCACTGAAGCTTTCTTT.

V is TRBV5-5 and J is TRBJ1-4; the match to TRBD1 covers 7 bases. This CDR3 region has 14 residues. Germline trimming cut 0 bases from V and 8 bases from J; bases unmatched to any gene: 4. CDR1 and CDR2 (germline): SGHKS, YYEKEE (reference sequence). The CDR3, as DNA: TGTGCCAGCAGCTTGGACAGGGGCAGGGAAAAACTGTTTTTT. It yields the protein CASSLDRGREKLFF.

The chain is built from TRBV10-3 and TRBJ2-7; 9 positions agree with TRBD1. The J segment lost 1 base and the V segment lost 6 bases, leaving 7 bases of the junction unmatched. Germline CDR1 reads ENHRY; CDR2 reads SYGVKD. The CDR3 runs to 15 residues. The CDR3 DNA reads TGTGCCATCAGACGTACAGGGGGCGAATCCTACGAGCAGTACTTC. Translated, it gives CAIRRTGGESYEQYF.

This clone showed up just once. V is TRBV7-2 and J is TRBJ1-1; D is perhaps TRBD1 (6 bases). Trimming took off 4 bases at V and 4 bases at J, with 10 bases between the two ends. CDR3 length: 13 residues. Germline values: CDR1 SGHTA, CDR2 FQGNSA. Written as DNA, the CDR3 is TGTGCCAGCAGCTATCGACAGGCCACTGAAGCTTTCTTT. Amino acid sequence: CASSYRQATEAFF.

The V and J genes are TRBV5-1 and TRBJ1-4; TRBD1 aligns across 11 bases. J was trimmed by 8 bases and V by 3 bases; bases with no gene match: 9. The germline V gene has CDR1 SGHRS and CDR2 YFSETQ. The CDR3 totals 16 residues. The CDR3 sequence: CASSSMPGQGEEKLFF. The CDR3, as DNA: TGCGCCAGCAGCTCTATGCCGGGACAGGGGGAGGAAAAACTGTTTTTT.

The chain is built from TRBV2 and TRBJ2-6; TRBD2 is a possible D gene (5 bases). V was trimmed by 10 bases and J by 0 bases, leaving 13 bases between them. Germline V gives CDR1 SNHLY, CDR2 FYNNEI. This CDR3 has 15 residues. In DNA, the CDR3 is TGTGCCAAATTCCCCGGGGACTCTGGGGCCAACGTCCTGACTTTC. This translates into CAKFPGDSGANVLTF.

This clone has a single count. The chain is built from TRBV11-3 and TRBJ2-7, with D maybe TRBD2 (6 bases). The CDR3 is 15 residues long. The V gene lost 1 base and the J gene lost 5 bases, with 15 bases spanning the gap. CDR1 SGHNT and CDR2 YENEEA come from the germline V gene. The CDR3 DNA follows: TGTGCCAGCAGCTTAGGGGGAGGAGGGTTGCACGAGCAGTACTTC. This codes for CASSLGGGGLHEQYF.

The count of this clone is one. The chain recombines TRBV5-1 with TRBJ1-6, with 9 bases fitting TRBD1. CDR1 is SGHRS, CDR2 YFSETQ, per germline. The trim removed 3 bases at V and 0 bases at J, leaving 1 base unmatched. CDR3 length: 16 amino acids. CDR3 coding DNA: TGCGCCAGCAGCTCGACAGGGGGCTCCTATAATTCACCCCTCCACTTT. Protein: CASSSTGGSYNSPLHF.

The V call is TRBV3-1 (or the pseudogene TRBV3-2), the J call TRBJ2-7; TRBD2 matches at 10 bases. Germline V gives CDR1 LGHDT, CDR2 YNNKEL (reference sequence). This CDR3 region has 15 residues. V trimming: 5 bases; J trimming: 7 bases; junction bases outside the gene matches: 11. The chain's CDR3 is CASSGLLAGSGEQYF. The CDR3 coding sequence is TGTGCCAGCAGCGGTTTACTAGCGGGGTCGGGTGAGCAGTACTTC.

The rearrangement joins TRBV24-1 to TRBJ1-2, with 9 nucleotides matching TRBD1. Germline values: CDR1 KGHDR, CDR2 SFDVKD. J gave up 7 bases and V 3 bases, and 8 bases lay outside the gene matches. The CDR3 spans 15 residues. The CDR3 sequence is CATSDARTGEAGYTF. CDR3 DNA sequence: TGTGCCACCAGTGATGCCCGGACAGGGGAGGCTGGCTACACCTTC.

The chain is built from TRBV6-5 and TRBJ2-1; D gene unclear. CDR1 MNHEY and CDR2 SVGAGI come from the germline V gene. This CDR3 contains 13 residues. V lost 11 bases, J lost 3 bases, and 14 bases lay in between. The chain's CDR3 is CAGSTWSYNEQFF. Written as DNA, the CDR3 is TGTGCCGGGTCCACCTGGAGCTACAATGAGCAGTTCTTC.

The rearrangement links TRBV6-5 to TRBJ1-1; 9 nucleotides agree with TRBD1. Germline lookup yields CDR1 MNHEY and CDR2 SVGAGI. Trimming took 5 bases from V and 5 from J; bases not matched to a gene: 6. The length of the CDR3 is 14 residues. CDR3 in DNA: TGTGCCAGCAGTAGGTCGGACAGGGGAACTGAAGCTTTCTTT. This encodes CASSRSDRGTEAFF.

Turning to this clone: This specimen includes other DNA sequences encoding the same CDR3. The J gene is TRBJ1-1, the V gene TRBV6-6, with 7 bases aligning to TRBD1. Germline lookup yields CDR1 MNHNY and CDR2 SVGAGI (reference sequence). The CDR3 consists of 13 residues. The junction had 6 bases not matched to a gene; V was cut back by 6 bases and J by 5 bases. CDR3 region: CASSLQGGTEAFF. Here the CDR3 DNA reads TGTGCCAGCAGCCTCCAGGGGGGAACTGAAGCTTTCTTT.

The gene calls are TRBV11-3 and TRBJ2-2, with a tentative D call TRBD2 (7 bases). Germline V gives CDR1 SGHNT, CDR2 YENEEA. The V end lost 1 base, the J end lost 4 bases, and 13 bases lay between the germline ends. CDR3 length equals 16 residues. Here the CDR3 reads CASSLGGGHLTGELFF. Written as DNA, the CDR3 is TGTGCCAGCAGCTTAGGCGGGGGACACCTCACCGGGGAGCTGTTTTTT.

V gene TRBV2 combines with J gene TRBJ2-6; unclear D gene. V was cut by 6 bases and J by 0 bases, with 18 bases left in between. CDR1 is SNHLY, CDR2 FYNNEI, per germline. CDR3 size: 18 residues. CDR3 nucleotides: TGTGCCAGCAGCCCCTTTTCAGGTTTCCTCTCTGGGGCCAACGTCCTGACTTTC. Translation: CASSPFSGFLSGANVLTF.

The chain carries TRBV5-8 and TRBJ1-2, with D possibly being TRBD1 (5 bases). The length of the CDR3 is 14 residues. The V and J ends lost 5 bases and 7 bases respectively, with 18 bases between them. CDR1 is SGHTS, CDR2 YDEGEE, per germline. The CDR3 loop is CASRPRGGALGYTF. The CDR3 coding sequence is TGTGCCAGCAGACCCCGGGGAGGGGCCCTTGGCTACACCTTC. Combining the CDR3 with reference TRBV5-8 and TRBJ1-2 gives the whole variable domain EAGVTQSPTHLIKTRGQQATLRCSPISGHTSVYWYQQALGLGLQFLLWYDEGEERNRGNFPPRFSGRQFPNYSSELNVNALELEDSALYLCASRPRGGALGYTFGSGTRLTVV.

This clone was counted a single time. The rearrangement joins TRBV30 to TRBJ2-7; a possible D gene is TRBD1 (5 bases). The CDR3 totals 11 residues. Trimming took 0 bases from V and 6 from J, leaving 6 bases between them. Germline V gene data show CDR1 as GTSNPN and CDR2 as SVGIG (reference sequence). The CDR3, as DNA: TGTGCCTGGAGTGTAAGGGGCGAGCAGTACTTC. Its protein is CAWSVRGEQYF.

This clone was recorded a few times. CDR3 coding DNA: TGTGCCAGCAGTCTCGGACAGGCCGTCTATGGCTACACCTTC. It specifies CASSLGQAVYGYTF. The chain has TRBV2 and TRBJ1-2, with 7 positions matching TRBD1. The junction had 7 bases not matched to a gene; V was cut back by 5 bases and J by 4 bases. Germline V gene lookup returns CDR1 SNHLY and CDR2 FYNNEI. There are 14 residues in the CDR3.

The gene calls are TRBV27 and TRBJ2-1, with D possibly being TRBD2 (6 bases). This CDR3 has 15 amino acids. Germline CDR1 and CDR2: MNHEY and SMNVEV (reference sequence). V was trimmed by 3 bases and J by 0 bases, leaving 9 bases between them. CDR3 in DNA: TGTGCCAGCAGTTTGTTGGACTACTCCTACAATGAGCAGTTCTTC. Amino acids: CASSLLDYSYNEQFF.

The chain combines TRBV5-6 with TRBJ1-2; D call uncertain. CDR1 is SGHDT and CDR2 is YYEEEE in the germline V gene. The V and J ends lost 0 bases and 4 bases respectively, with 16 bases between them. The CDR3 totals 16 residues. The CDR3 bases are TGTGCCAGCAGCTTGGCCCCGGGTGCTGGTGCCTATGGCTACACCTTC. This codes for CASSLAPGAGAYGYTF.

V gene TRBV4-1 combines with J gene TRBJ1-2; TRBD1 aligns across 8 bases. Germline CDR1 and CDR2: MGHRA and YSYEKL. Trimming took 4 bases from V and 3 from J; bases not matched to a gene: 1. The CDR3 runs 13 residues. In DNA form, the CDR3 reads TGCGCCAGCAGCCCGGGACAGGACTATGGCTACACCTTC. Its protein is CASSPGQDYGYTF.

This clone was recorded a few times. The CDR3 loop is CASSVTSGGYNEQFF. The CDR3 nucleotides are TGTGCCAGTAGTGTCACTAGCGGGGGGTACAATGAGCAGTTCTTC. The V gene is TRBV19, the J gene TRBJ2-1; TRBD2 matches at 12 bases. The CDR3 has 15 amino acids. The germline V gene has CDR1 LNHDA and CDR2 SQIVND (reference sequence). The V gene end was trimmed by 5 bases and the J gene end by 4 bases; junction bases not matched to a gene: 3.

This rearrangement joins TRBV19 to TRBJ2-1; D possibly corresponds to TRBD2 (5 bases). This CDR3 contains 13 residues. The germline V and J ends were trimmed by 3 bases and 8 bases, with 11 bases remaining between them. Germline-derived CDR1 and CDR2 are LNHDA and SQIVND (reference sequence). The CDR3 loop is CASSIEGKDEQFF. CDR3 nucleotide sequence: TGTGCCAGTAGTATCGAGGGCAAGGATGAGCAGTTCTTC.

The chain carries TRBV9 and TRBJ2-1, with a tentative D call TRBD1 (5 bases). The germline V gene encodes CDR1 SGDLS and CDR2 YYNGEE. With 0 bases removed from V and 2 bases from J, the gap between germline ends came to 12 bases. The CDR3 consists of 16 residues. The CDR3 sequence is CASSVAGQGTYNEQFF. The CDR3 DNA reads TGTGCCAGCAGCGTAGCAGGGCAGGGCACCTACAATGAGCAGTTCTTC.

The chain is built from TRBV20-1 and TRBJ1-2, with D possibly being TRBD1 (5 bases). The CDR3 is 13 amino acids. Germline V gene lookup returns CDR1 DFQATT and CDR2 SNEGSKA (reference sequence). The V end was cut by 3 bases, the J end by 8 bases, with 16 bases between. Here the CDR3 reads CSASPGHLGGYTF. The CDR3 DNA is TGCAGTGCTAGTCCAGGACACTTGGGGGGCTACACCTTC.